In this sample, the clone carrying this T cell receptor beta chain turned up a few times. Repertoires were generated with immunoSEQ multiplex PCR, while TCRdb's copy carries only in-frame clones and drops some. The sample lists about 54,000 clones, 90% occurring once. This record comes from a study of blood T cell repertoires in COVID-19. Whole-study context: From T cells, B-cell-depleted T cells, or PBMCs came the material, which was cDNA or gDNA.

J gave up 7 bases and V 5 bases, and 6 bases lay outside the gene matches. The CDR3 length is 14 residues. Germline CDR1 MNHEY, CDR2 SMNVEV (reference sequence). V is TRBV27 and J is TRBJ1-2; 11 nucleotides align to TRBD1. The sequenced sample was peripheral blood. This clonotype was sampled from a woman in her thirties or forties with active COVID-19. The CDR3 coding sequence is TGTGCCAGCAGTAAAATAGGACAGGGGGCTGGCTACACCTTC. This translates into CASSKIGQGAGYTF.